Presented here are 15 T cell receptor beta chains from one specimen sequenced in a study of STAT5B mutations in CD4+ large granular lymphocyte leukemia. Data came from immunoSEQ multiplex PCR; TCRdb stores just in-frame clones and leaves some out. The sample has under 35,000 clones; roughly 65% are singletons. Specimen: CD4+ T cells from blood buffy coats. Receptors originate from a human donor in good health.

This rearrangement joins TRBV19 to TRBJ2-7; TRBD1 agrees at 7 bases. The junction had 9 bases not matched to a gene; V was cut back by 10 bases and J by 0 bases. This CDR3 has 14 residues. Germline CDR1 LNHDA, CDR2 SQIVND (reference sequence). The chain's CDR3 is CATSETGSSYEQYF. For the CDR3, the DNA is TGTGCCACCTCGGAGACAGGGAGCTCCTACGAGCAGTACTTC.

The table lists this clone with a few counts. The CDR3 bases are TGCGCCAGCAGCCAAGATACCAGGAGCCAAGAGACCCAGTACTTC. This gives the protein CASSQDTRSQETQYF. The chain links TRBV4-3 to TRBJ2-5; D not resolved. Trimming cost V 0 bases and J 1 base, with 9 bases left between them. Germline V CDR1 and CDR2: LGHNA, YSLEER. This CDR3 is 15 amino acids long.

This clone ranks as medium-sized. The V call is TRBV2, the J call TRBJ1-1; possibly TRBD1 for D (6 bases). Germline values: CDR1 SNHLY, CDR2 FYNNEI. CDR3 length: 16 amino acids. V lost 0 bases and J lost 1, with 12 bases in between. Here the CDR3 DNA reads TGTGCCAGCAGTGAAGCGGGGGGGCGTTCGAACACTGAAGCTTTCTTT. Protein sequence: CASSEAGGRSNTEAFF.

The chain is built from TRBV14 and TRBJ2-4; 8 nucleotides align to TRBD1. V lost 2 bases and J lost 5; bases outside the gene matches: 2. Germline V gives CDR1 SGHDN, CDR2 FVKESK. The CDR3 is 14 amino acids. CDR3 in DNA: TGTGCCAGCAGCCAACCGGGACAGGAAAACATTCAGTACTTC. It is translated as CASSQPGQENIQYF.

The V gene is TRBV6-6, the J gene TRBJ1-1; 8 nucleotides line up with TRBD1. V shed 0 bases, J shed 3 bases, and the junction held 6 bases outside the gene matches. Germline V lookup: CDR1 MNHNY, CDR2 SVGAGI (reference sequence). The CDR3 spans 16 residues. The CDR3 reads CASSYSGQGVYTEAFF. CDR3 coding DNA: TGTGCCAGCAGTTACTCCGGACAGGGTGTGTACACTGAAGCTTTCTTT.

The chain recombines TRBV5-1 with TRBJ2-3; TRBD2 matches at 11 bases. V was clipped by 2 bases and J by 1 base; unmatched bases: 6. CDR1 SGHRS and CDR2 YFSETQ come from the germline V gene. This CDR3 has 17 residues. CDR3 amino acids: CASSFSVLAGGTDTQYF. CDR3 DNA: TGCGCCAGCAGCTTCTCGGTACTAGCGGGGGGCACAGATACGCAGTATTTT.

The chain combines TRBV7-9 with TRBJ1-4, with D possibly TRBD1 on 6 matching bases. The germline gives CDR1 SEHNR, CDR2 FQNEAQ (reference sequence). This CDR3 has 15 residues. V was cut by 5 bases and J by 6 bases, with 16 bases left in between. This CDR3 is CASSVNRAVDEKLFF. In nucleotides, the CDR3 is TGTGCCAGCAGCGTCAACAGGGCGGTAGATGAAAAACTGTTTTTT.

This clone was observed a single time. The chain couples TRBV5-1 to TRBJ1-1, with D maybe TRBD1 (5 bases). V dropped 1 base and J dropped 1 base, with 11 bases sitting between them. The germline V gene encodes CDR1 SGHRS and CDR2 YFSETQ. The CDR3 covers 15 residues. The CDR3 DNA reads TGCGCCAGCAGCTTGTTGGGGGATGCGAACACTGAAGCTTTCTTT. Residues: CASSLLGDANTEAFF. Looking up the rest from reference TRBV5-1 and TRBJ1-1 gives the full variable domain: KAGVTQTPRYLIKTRGQQVTLSCSPISGHRSVSWYQQTPGQGLQFLFEYFSETQRNKGNFPGRFSGRQFSNSRSEMNVSTLELGDSALYLCASSLLGDANTEAFFGQGTRLTVV.

The chain uses TRBV5-1 and TRBJ2-2; TRBD2 is a possible D gene (6 bases). This CDR3 is 14 amino acids long. In germline, CDR1 is SGHRS, CDR2 YFSETQ. The V end was cut by 0 bases, the J end by 4 bases, with 7 bases between. As DNA, the CDR3 is TGCGCCAGCAGCTTGGCCGGGAGCACCGGGGAGCTGTTTTTT. Translated, it gives CASSLAGSTGELFF.

The chain employs TRBV18 and TRBJ1-2; D gene unclear. Germline loops: CDR1 KGHSH, CDR2 LQKENI. Trimming removed 3 bases at V and 3 bases at J, with 23 bases between. The CDR3 is 18 residues long. Written as DNA, the CDR3 is TGTGCCAGCTCACCGACCGGGCGACCCCCGGCGAGGGACTATGGCTACACCTTC. Protein sequence: CASSPTGRPPARDYGYTF. The entire variable domain, with the rest obtained from reference TRBV18 and TRBJ1-2, is as follows: NAGVMQNPRHLVRRRGQEARLRCSPMKGHSHVYWYRQLPEEGLKFMVYLQKENIIDESGMPKERFSAEFPKEGPSILRIQQVVRGDSAAYFCASSPTGRPPARDYGYTFGSGTRLTVV.

J is TRBJ1-1 and V is TRBV18; D gene unclear. Trimming stripped 2 bases from V and 1 base from J, with 8 bases between. The germline V gene has CDR1 KGHSH and CDR2 LQKENI. The CDR3 is 14 amino acids. The CDR3 region is CASSPVGTNTEAFF. The CDR3, as DNA: TGTGCCAGCTCACCAGTGGGCACGAACACTGAAGCTTTCTTT.

This clone was seen just once. This chain links TRBV4-3 with TRBJ2-1, with D tentatively TRBD2 (5 bases). The CDR3 has 15 amino acids. Trimming pared 4 bases from V and 0 bases from J, leaving 10 bases between. Germline V gene data show CDR1 as LGHNA and CDR2 as YSLEER. The CDR3 DNA follows: TGCGCCAGCAGCCGAGCGGCAGCCTCCTACAATGAGCAGTTCTTC. As protein: CASSRAAASYNEQFF.

The V call is TRBV23-1, the J call TRBJ1-1; D might be TRBD1 (6 bases). TRBV23-1 is an ORF, with its function uncertain. This CDR3 has 16 residues. The V and J ends lost 3 bases and 3 bases respectively, with 17 bases between them. The CDR3 loop is CASSHRLGGLHTEAFF. Here the CDR3 DNA reads TGCGCCAGCAGTCACCGCTTGGGGGGGCTACACACTGAAGCTTTCTTT.

In its sample, this clone was seen a few times. The chain carries TRBV10-3 and TRBJ1-1; 7 bases match TRBD1. The J segment lost 0 bases and the V segment lost 6 bases, leaving 7 bases of the junction unmatched. The germline V gene encodes CDR1 ENHRY and CDR2 SYGVKD. CDR3 length: 15 residues. The CDR3 region has the DNA TGTGCCATCAGGCCCGGACAGGAGATGAACACTGAAGCTTTCTTT. It encodes CAIRPGQEMNTEAFF.

The chain is built from TRBV7-9 and TRBJ1-1, with TRBD1 as a possible D gene (6 bases). V dropped 4 bases and J dropped 5 bases, with 14 bases sitting between them. There are 14 residues in the CDR3. The V gene's germline CDR1 is SEHNR and CDR2 FQNEAQ (reference sequence). This CDR3 reads CASSWGADRTEAFF. In DNA form, the CDR3 reads TGTGCCAGCAGCTGGGGGGCCGACAGGACTGAAGCTTTCTTT. Complete variable domain (other parts from reference TRBV7-9 and TRBJ1-1): DTGVSQNPRHKITKRGQNVTFRCDPISEHNRLYWYRQTLGQGPEFLTYFQNEAQLEKSRLLSDRFSAERPKGSFSTLEIQRTEQGDSAMYLCASSWGADRTEAFFGQGTRLTVV.